This T cell receptor beta chain was sequenced in a study of T cells in Graves' hyperthyroidism and ophthalmopathy. Study findings and constraints: Ophthalmopathy and stable hyperthyroidism were told apart by a 13 V-J model. Most clonotypes expanded in thyroid above 0.001 were likewise present in blood.

TCR beta CDR3 sequences were amplified from RNA transcripts. Primed by the HTBI set, a first-round RT-PCR was run on the TCR CDR3. TCRdb re-analysed the multiplex PCR reads in MiXCR, keeping a single row per CDR3 protein. Among nearly 600,000 distinct CDR3 sequences listed, approximately 15% were seen once. Germline V gives CDR1 LNHDA, CDR2 SQIVND (reference sequence). Trimming stripped 3 bases from V and 4 bases from J, with 9 bases between. CDR3 size: 13 residues. This clonotype was seen a few times. The antigen remains undetermined. With duration under 3 months, ophthalmopathy was active: Clinical Activity Score at least 3, NOSPECS at least 4. In making diagnoses, clinical symptoms, serum thyroxine and TRAb, thyroid ultrasound and orbital computed tomography were all used.

The sequencing input was blood. This TCR derives from a woman aged 18 to 35 with Graves' ophthalmopathy. The gene calls are TRBV19 and TRBJ2-5; D is undetermined. The CDR3 spells CASSIGSLETQYF. The CDR3, as DNA: TGTGCCAGTAGTATTGGTAGTTTAGAGACCCAGTACTTC.